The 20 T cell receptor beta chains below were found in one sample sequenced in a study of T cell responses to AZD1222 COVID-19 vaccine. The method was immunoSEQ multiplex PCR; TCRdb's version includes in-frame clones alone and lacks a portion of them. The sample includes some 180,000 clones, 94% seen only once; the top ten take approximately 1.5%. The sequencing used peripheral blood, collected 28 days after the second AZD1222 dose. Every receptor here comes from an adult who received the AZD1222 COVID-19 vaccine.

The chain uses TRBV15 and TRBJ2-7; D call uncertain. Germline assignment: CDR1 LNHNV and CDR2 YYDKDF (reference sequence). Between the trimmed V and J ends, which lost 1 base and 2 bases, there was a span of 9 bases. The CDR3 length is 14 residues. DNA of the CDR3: TGTGCCACCAGCAGAGGTAAAGGAACCTACGAGCAGTACTTC. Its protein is CATSRGKGTYEQYF.

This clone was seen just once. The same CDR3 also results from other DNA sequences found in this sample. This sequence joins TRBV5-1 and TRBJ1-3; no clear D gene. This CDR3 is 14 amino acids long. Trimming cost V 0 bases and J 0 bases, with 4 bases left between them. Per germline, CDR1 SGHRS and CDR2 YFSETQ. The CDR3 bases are TGCGCCAGCAGCTTGGACAACTCTGGAAACACCATATATTTT. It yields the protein CASSLDNSGNTIYF.

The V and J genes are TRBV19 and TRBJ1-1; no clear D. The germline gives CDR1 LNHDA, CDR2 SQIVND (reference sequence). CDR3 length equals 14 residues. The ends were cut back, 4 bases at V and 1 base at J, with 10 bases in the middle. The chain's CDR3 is CASSTKTTNTEAFF. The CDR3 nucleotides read TGTGCCAGTAGTACAAAGACAACGAACACTGAAGCTTTCTTT.

CDR3 in DNA: TGTGCCAGCAGCTTATTAGGAACCGTTCAAGAGACCCAGTACTTC. It translates to CASSLLGTVQETQYF. The chain has TRBV7-9 and TRBJ2-5; no firm D call. V shed 2 bases and J shed 2 bases, with 12 bases lying between them. CDR3 length: 15 amino acids. CDR1 and CDR2 from the germline V gene are SEHNR and FQNEAQ (reference sequence).

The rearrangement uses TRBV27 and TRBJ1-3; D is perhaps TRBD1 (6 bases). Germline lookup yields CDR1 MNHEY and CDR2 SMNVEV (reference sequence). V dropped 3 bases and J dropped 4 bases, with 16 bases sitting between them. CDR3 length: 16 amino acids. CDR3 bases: TGTGCCAGCAGTTTCTCTGGCAGGGGATTAGGAAACACCATATATTTT. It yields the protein CASSFSGRGLGNTIYF.

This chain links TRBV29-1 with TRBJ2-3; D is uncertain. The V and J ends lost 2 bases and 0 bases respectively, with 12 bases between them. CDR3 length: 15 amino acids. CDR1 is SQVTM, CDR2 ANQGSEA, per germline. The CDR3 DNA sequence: TGCAGCGTTGAATACCAAGGGCCTAGCACAGATACGCAGTATTTT. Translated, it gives CSVEYQGPSTDTQYF.

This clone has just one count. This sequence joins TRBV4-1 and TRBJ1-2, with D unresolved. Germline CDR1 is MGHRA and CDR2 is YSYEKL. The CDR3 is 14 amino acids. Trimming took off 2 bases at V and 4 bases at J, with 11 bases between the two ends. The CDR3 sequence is CASSQSGSGYGYTF. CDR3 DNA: TGCGCCAGCAGCCAATCCGGGTCCGGCTATGGCTACACCTTC.

DNA of the CDR3: TGTGCCTGGGACGTGGGGACACTCGGTTGGAATGAGCAGTTCTTC. It specifies CAWDVGTLGWNEQFF. This chain uses TRBV30 with TRBJ2-1; D perhaps matches TRBD1 (6 bases). This CDR3 comprises 15 residues. V shed 5 bases and J shed 7 bases, with 21 bases lying between them. Germline CDR1 is GTSNPN and CDR2 is SVGIG (reference sequence).

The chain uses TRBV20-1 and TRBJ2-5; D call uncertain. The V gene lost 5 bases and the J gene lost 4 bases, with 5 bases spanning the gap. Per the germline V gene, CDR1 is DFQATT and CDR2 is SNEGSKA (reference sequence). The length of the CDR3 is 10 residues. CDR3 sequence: CSAAGETQYF. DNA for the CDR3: TGCAGTGCTGCAGGAGAGACCCAGTACTTC.

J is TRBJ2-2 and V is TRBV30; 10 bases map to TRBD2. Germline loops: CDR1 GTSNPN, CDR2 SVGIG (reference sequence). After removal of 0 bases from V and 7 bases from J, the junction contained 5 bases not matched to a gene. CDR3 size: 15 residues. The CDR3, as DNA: TGTGCCTGGAGTGTCGGTCTAGCGGGAGACGGGGAGCTGTTTTTT. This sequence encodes CAWSVGLAGDGELFF.

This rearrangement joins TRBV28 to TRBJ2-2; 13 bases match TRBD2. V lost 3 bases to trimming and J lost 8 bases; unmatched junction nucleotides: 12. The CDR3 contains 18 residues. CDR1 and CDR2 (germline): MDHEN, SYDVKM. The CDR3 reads CASSFSLGLAGQGGELFF. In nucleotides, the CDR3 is TGTGCCAGCAGTTTCTCTTTGGGACTAGCGGGACAGGGGGGGGAGCTGTTTTTT.

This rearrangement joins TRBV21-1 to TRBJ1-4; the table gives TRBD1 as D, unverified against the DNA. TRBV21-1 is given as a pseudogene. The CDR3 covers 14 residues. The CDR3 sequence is CASRPTATNEKLFF. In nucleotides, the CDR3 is TGTGCCAGCAGGCCGACAGCAACTAATGAAAAACTGTTTTTT.

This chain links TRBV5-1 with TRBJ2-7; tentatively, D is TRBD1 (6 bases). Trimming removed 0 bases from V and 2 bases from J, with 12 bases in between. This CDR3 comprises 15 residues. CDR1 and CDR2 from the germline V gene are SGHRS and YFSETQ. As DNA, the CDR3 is TGCGCCAGCAGCTTGGTAGCAGGGGATGCCTACGAGCAGTACTTC. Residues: CASSLVAGDAYEQYF.

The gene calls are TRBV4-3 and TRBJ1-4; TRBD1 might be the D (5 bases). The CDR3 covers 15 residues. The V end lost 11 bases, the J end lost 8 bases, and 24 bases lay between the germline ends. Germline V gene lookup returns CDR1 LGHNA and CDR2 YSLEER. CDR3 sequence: CARRRQPTRDEKLFF. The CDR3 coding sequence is TGCGCCCGCCGCCGACAGCCGACCCGGGACGAAAAACTGTTTTTT.

As DNA, the CDR3 is TGTGCCAGTAGTATAACGGCGGGAGGTCTTTATGAGCAGTTCTTC. Amino acid sequence: CASSITAGGLYEQFF. The J gene is TRBJ2-1, the V gene TRBV19; 8 bases fit TRBD2. Germline CDR1 is LNHDA and CDR2 is SQIVND (reference sequence). This CDR3 has 15 residues. V shed 2 bases and J 8 bases; nucleotides not matched to a gene: 8.

As DNA, the CDR3 is TGTGCCAGCAGTTTAGCCTCAAAGACTAGCGGCGAGCAGTACTTC. Residues: CASSLASKTSGEQYF. The genes are TRBV27 and TRBJ2-7, with 9 bases matching TRBD2. Germline trimming cut 2 bases from V and 6 bases from J; bases unmatched to any gene: 8. The CDR3 has 15 amino acids. CDR1 is MNHEY and CDR2 is SMNVEV in the germline V gene (reference sequence).

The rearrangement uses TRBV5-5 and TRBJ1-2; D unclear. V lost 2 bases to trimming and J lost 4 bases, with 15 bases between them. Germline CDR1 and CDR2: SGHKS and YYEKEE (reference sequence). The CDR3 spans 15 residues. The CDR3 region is CASSFGEGRSYGYTF. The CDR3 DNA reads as TGTGCCAGCAGCTTCGGGGAGGGCAGGAGCTATGGCTACACCTTC.

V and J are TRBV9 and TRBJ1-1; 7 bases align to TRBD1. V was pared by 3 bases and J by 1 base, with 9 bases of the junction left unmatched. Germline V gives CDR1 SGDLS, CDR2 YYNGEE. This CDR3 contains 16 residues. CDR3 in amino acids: CASSALTGQTNTEAFF. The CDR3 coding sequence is TGTGCCAGCAGCGCGCTAACGGGACAGACGAACACTGAAGCTTTCTTT.

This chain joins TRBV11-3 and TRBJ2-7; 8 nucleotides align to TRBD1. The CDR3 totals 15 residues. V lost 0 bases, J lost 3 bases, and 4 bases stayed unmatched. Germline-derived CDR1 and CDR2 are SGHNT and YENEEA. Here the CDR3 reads CASSLETGDNYEQYF. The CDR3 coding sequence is TGTGCCAGCAGCTTAGAGACAGGGGATAACTACGAGCAGTACTTC.

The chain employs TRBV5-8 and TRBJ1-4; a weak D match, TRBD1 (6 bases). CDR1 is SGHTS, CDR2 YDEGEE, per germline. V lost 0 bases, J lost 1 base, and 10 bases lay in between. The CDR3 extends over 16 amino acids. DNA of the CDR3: TGTGCCAGCAGCTTGGGGCAGGGGTTAACTAATGAAAAACTGTTTTTT. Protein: CASSLGQGLTNEKLFF.